Listed below are T cell receptor beta chains from one sample, sequenced in a study of blood T cell repertoires in COVID-19. Clones were read by immunoSEQ multiplex PCR, and TCRdb kept only the in-frame ones, dropping some. In the table there are some 150,000 clones, about 87% of which are singletons. Sequencing was done on a sample of peripheral blood. The origin of the receptors is a human donor in a cohort sampled during active COVID-19. Each CDR3 is given with its conserved first and last residue. Fields, in order: J gene, clone size, V gene, D gene, CDR3 protein, CDR3 DNA. The D gene is left open where the match is weak. A row's size may be missing; if present it is once, few, many or a size class.

j_gene: TRBJ2-5
abundance: few
v_gene: TRBV18
d_gene: .
CDR3aa: CASSPQGLVGQETQYF
CDR3nt: TGTGCCAGCTCACCTCAGGGGCTGGTGGGTCAAGAGACCCAGTACTTC

j_gene: TRBJ1-5
abundance: .
v_gene: TRBV5-1
d_gene: TRBD1
CDR3aa: CASSPLPTDRSNQPQHF
CDR3nt: TGCGCCAGCAGCCCACTACCCACGGACAGGAGCAATCAGCCCCAGCATTTT

j_gene: TRBJ1-6
abundance: .
v_gene: TRBV5-4
d_gene: .
CDR3aa: CASSLLREGSPLHF
CDR3nt: TGTGCCAGCAGCTTGTTGCGGGAGGGCTCACCCCTCCACTTT

j_gene: TRBJ2-1
abundance: .
v_gene: TRBV3-1/TRBV3-2
d_gene: TRBD2
CDR3aa: CASSPLAEPPIF
CDR3nt: TGTGCCAGCAGCCCACTAGCGGAGCCCCCAATCTTC

j_gene: TRBJ1-2
abundance: .
v_gene: TRBV5-8
d_gene: .
CDR3aa: CASSLGRSRSGGYTF
CDR3nt: TGTGCCAGCAGCTTGGGGCGGTCTCGAAGTGGTGGCTACACCTTC

j_gene: TRBJ1-3
abundance: .
v_gene: TRBV18
d_gene: .
CDR3aa: CASSPLDPRDSGNTIYF
CDR3nt: TGTGCCAGCTCACCCCTCGACCCCAGGGACTCTGGAAACACCATATATTTT

j_gene: TRBJ2-1
abundance: few
v_gene: TRBV11-2
d_gene: .
CDR3aa: CASQKEGNEQFF
CDR3nt: TGTGCCAGCCAGAAAGAGGGCAATGAGCAGTTCTTC

j_gene: TRBJ2-2
abundance: .
v_gene: TRBV11-3
d_gene: TRBD1
CDR3aa: CASSWDRSGELFF
CDR3nt: TGTGCCAGCAGCTGGGACAGGAGCGGGGAGCTGTTTTTT

j_gene: TRBJ1-1
abundance: .
v_gene: TRBV11-2
d_gene: .
CDR3aa: CASNLRWTPNTEAFF
CDR3nt: TGTGCCAGCAACCTTCGGTGGACTCCGAACACTGAAGCTTTCTTT

j_gene: TRBJ1-3
abundance: once
v_gene: TRBV18
d_gene: .
CDR3aa: CASSPDRSGSGNTIYF
CDR3nt: TGTGCCAGCTCACCCGACAGAAGTGGCTCTGGAAACACCATATATTTT

j_gene: TRBJ2-1
abundance: .
v_gene: TRBV10-3
d_gene: TRBD2
CDR3aa: CAISESSGGGWNEQFF
CDR3nt: TGTGCCATCAGTGAGTCCAGCGGGGGGGGCTGGAATGAGCAGTTCTTC

j_gene: TRBJ2-2
abundance: .
v_gene: TRBV15
d_gene: TRBD1
CDR3aa: CATSRARGQWTGELFF
CDR3nt: TGTGCCACCAGCAGAGCAAGGGGGCAGTGGACCGGGGAGCTGTTTTTT

j_gene: TRBJ1-1
abundance: .
v_gene: TRBV29-1
d_gene: TRBD1
CDR3aa: CSVTGTANTEAFF
CDR3nt: TGCAGCGTTACCGGGACAGCGAACACTGAAGCTTTCTTT

j_gene: TRBJ1-2
abundance: .
v_gene: TRBV19
d_gene: .
CDR3aa: CASSISSLQGAHYGYTF
CDR3nt: TGTGCCAGTAGTATTTCGTCCTTGCAAGGGGCCCACTATGGCTACACCTTC

j_gene: TRBJ1-2
abundance: .
v_gene: TRBV9
d_gene: .
CDR3aa: CASSSEVDSSNGYTF
CDR3nt: TGTGCCAGCAGCTCAGAAGTGGACAGTTCCAATGGCTACACCTTC

j_gene: TRBJ2-2
abundance: .
v_gene: TRBV19
d_gene: TRBD2
CDR3aa: CASSGPLAGGPPTGELFF
CDR3nt: TGTGCCAGTAGTGGCCCCCTCGCGGGGGGGCCCCCCACCGGGGAGCTGTTTTTT

j_gene: TRBJ1-1
abundance: .
v_gene: TRBV7-9
d_gene: .
CDR3aa: CASSSWQGLANTEAFF
CDR3nt: TGTGCCAGCAGCTCTTGGCAGGGGCTGGCGAACACTGAAGCTTTCTTT

j_gene: TRBJ1-5
abundance: .
v_gene: TRBV2
d_gene: TRBD1
CDR3aa: CASSPEQGLSNQPQHF
CDR3nt: TGTGCCAGCAGCCCCGAACAGGGGTTGAGCAATCAGCCCCAGCATTTT

j_gene: TRBJ2-1
abundance: .
v_gene: TRBV24-1
d_gene: TRBD2
CDR3aa: CATSEVSGSSYNEQFF
CDR3nt: TGTGCCACCAGTGAGGTGAGCGGGAGCTCCTACAATGAGCAGTTCTTC

j_gene: TRBJ2-7
abundance: few
v_gene: TRBV7-9
d_gene: .
CDR3aa: CASSQDTQPLYF
CDR3nt: TGTGCCAGCAGTCAAGACACCCAGCCCTTGTACTTC

j_gene: TRBJ1-4
abundance: .
v_gene: TRBV18
d_gene: .
CDR3aa: CASSPSGNEKLFF
CDR3nt: TGTGCCAGCTCACCATCGGGTAATGAAAAACTGTTTTTT

j_gene: TRBJ2-3
abundance: .
v_gene: TRBV7-2
d_gene: .
CDR3aa: CASSYSGGTDTQYF
CDR3nt: TGTGCCAGCAGCTACTCCGGGGGCACAGATACGCAGTATTTT

j_gene: TRBJ1-3
abundance: few
v_gene: TRBV7-2
d_gene: .
CDR3aa: CASSLATGVANTIYF
CDR3nt: TGTGCCAGCAGCTTAGCGACGGGGGTAGCGAACACCATATATTTT

j_gene: TRBJ1-6
abundance: .
v_gene: TRBV30
d_gene: .
CDR3aa: CAWSPEPGLKTLHF
CDR3nt: TGTGCCTGGAGTCCAGAACCGGGACTAAAGACCCTCCACTTT

j_gene: TRBJ1-6
abundance: .
v_gene: TRBV19
d_gene: TRBD1
CDR3aa: CASKQGANVNSPLHF
CDR3nt: TGTGCCAGCAAGCAGGGGGCTAATGTTAACTCACCCCTCCACTTT

j_gene: TRBJ1-3
abundance: .
v_gene: TRBV10-3
d_gene: TRBD1
CDR3aa: CAIGGGQGGNTIYF
CDR3nt: TGTGCCATCGGCGGGGGACAGGGAGGAAACACCATATATTTT

j_gene: TRBJ2-1
abundance: .
v_gene: TRBV30
d_gene: .
CDR3aa: CAWNREAGVYEQFF
CDR3nt: TGTGCCTGGAACAGGGAGGCGGGAGTCTATGAGCAGTTCTTC

j_gene: TRBJ1-4
abundance: once
v_gene: TRBV15
d_gene: TRBD1
CDR3aa: CATKGTGGQGEKLFF
CDR3nt: TGTGCCACTAAGGGGACAGGGGGTCAAGGTGAAAAACTGTTTTTT

j_gene: TRBJ2-1
abundance: .
v_gene: TRBV6-5
d_gene: .
CDR3aa: CASAPRGAAYNEQFF
CDR3nt: TGTGCCAGCGCACCCCGGGGGGCAGCCTACAATGAGCAGTTCTTC

j_gene: TRBJ1-6
abundance: few
v_gene: TRBV2
d_gene: .
CDR3aa: CASSTDRGSPLHF
CDR3nt: TGTGCCAGCAGTACGGATAGGGGTTCACCCCTCCACTTT

j_gene: TRBJ2-7
abundance: .
v_gene: TRBV19
d_gene: .
CDR3aa: CASSSLRGRGREQYF
CDR3nt: TGTGCCAGTAGTTCCCTCCGAGGCAGGGGCAGAGAGCAGTACTTC

j_gene: TRBJ2-1
abundance: .
v_gene: TRBV7-8
d_gene: TRBD1
CDR3aa: CASSLTPGQGYNEQFF
CDR3nt: TGTGCCAGCAGCTTAACCCCGGGACAGGGGTACAATGAGCAGTTCTTC

j_gene: TRBJ1-1
abundance: .
v_gene: TRBV11-3
d_gene: .
CDR3aa: CASSQGGRGGNTEAFF
CDR3nt: TGTGCCAGCAGCCAAGGGGGACGAGGCGGGAACACTGAAGCTTTCTTT

j_gene: TRBJ2-5
abundance: once
v_gene: TRBV4-3
d_gene: TRBD1
CDR3aa: CASSQGGQGARETQYF
CDR3nt: TGCGCCAGCAGCCAAGGGGGACAGGGGGCTCGGGAGACCCAGTACTTC

j_gene: TRBJ2-2
abundance: .
v_gene: TRBV6-5
d_gene: .
CDR3aa: CASKSRNTGELFF
CDR3nt: TGTGCCAGCAAATCCAGGAACACCGGGGAGCTGTTTTTT

j_gene: TRBJ2-1
abundance: .
v_gene: TRBV11-3
d_gene: TRBD2
CDR3aa: CASSLVHGTSAAYNEQFF
CDR3nt: TGTGCCAGCAGCTTAGTACACGGGACTAGCGCTGCCTACAATGAGCAGTTCTTC

j_gene: TRBJ1-5
abundance: .
v_gene: TRBV27
d_gene: .
CDR3aa: CASKQDTNSNQPQHF
CDR3nt: TGTGCCAGCAAACAGGACACTAATAGCAATCAGCCCCAGCATTTT

j_gene: TRBJ1-3
abundance: few
v_gene: TRBV18
d_gene: TRBD1
CDR3aa: CASSSEGQSSGNTIYF
CDR3nt: TGTGCCAGCTCATCGGAGGGACAGAGCTCTGGAAACACCATATATTTT

j_gene: TRBJ2-2
abundance: .
v_gene: TRBV6-5
d_gene: .
CDR3aa: CASQDLGSGELFF
CDR3nt: TGTGCCAGCCAAGACCTAGGTTCCGGGGAGCTGTTTTTT

j_gene: TRBJ2-6
abundance: .
v_gene: TRBV24-1
d_gene: .
CDR3aa: CASSPTSGANVLTF
CDR3nt: TGTGCCAGCTCTCCTACCTCTGGGGCCAACGTCCTGACTTTC

j_gene: TRBJ2-1
abundance: .
v_gene: TRBV19
d_gene: TRBD1
CDR3aa: CASSPPIGGSSEQFF
CDR3nt: TGTGCCAGTAGTCCACCTATAGGGGGCTCGAGTGAGCAGTTCTTC

j_gene: TRBJ1-6
abundance: .
v_gene: TRBV6-5
d_gene: .
CDR3aa: CASSPQINNSPLHF
CDR3nt: TGTGCCAGCAGTCCACAAATTAATAATTCACCCCTCCACTTT

j_gene: TRBJ2-1
abundance: once
v_gene: TRBV9
d_gene: TRBD2
CDR3aa: CASSVVELAHNEQFF
CDR3nt: TGTGCCAGCAGCGTAGTTGAACTAGCGCACAATGAGCAGTTCTTC

j_gene: TRBJ2-1
abundance: few
v_gene: TRBV4-3
d_gene: TRBD2
CDR3aa: CASSQDRASGIEQFF
CDR3nt: TGCGCCAGCAGCCAAGATCGGGCTAGCGGGATTGAGCAGTTCTTC

j_gene: TRBJ2-3
abundance: .
v_gene: TRBV2
d_gene: TRBD2
CDR3aa: CASKASGASTDTQYF
CDR3nt: TGTGCCAGCAAGGCCAGCGGGGCTAGCACAGATACGCAGTATTTT

j_gene: TRBJ2-5
abundance: once
v_gene: TRBV5-8
d_gene: .
CDR3aa: CASSLGPFARGETQYF
CDR3nt: TGTGCCAGCAGCTTGGGTCCTTTCGCCAGGGGAGAGACCCAGTACTTC

j_gene: TRBJ2-1
abundance: .
v_gene: TRBV24-1
d_gene: TRBD1
CDR3aa: CATSDLGQGWNEQFF
CDR3nt: TGTGCCACCAGTGACCTCGGACAGGGGTGGAATGAGCAGTTCTTC

j_gene: TRBJ2-1
abundance: .
v_gene: TRBV19
d_gene: TRBD2
CDR3aa: CASSPTSGAYNEQFF
CDR3nt: TGTGCCAGTAGTCCGACTAGCGGGGCTTACAATGAGCAGTTCTTC

j_gene: TRBJ2-5
abundance: .
v_gene: TRBV10-1
d_gene: TRBD2
CDR3aa: CASSLCGSVKETQYF
CDR3nt: TGCGCCAGCAGTCTGTGCGGGAGTGTGAAAGAGACCCAGTACTTC

j_gene: TRBJ2-1
abundance: .
v_gene: TRBV11-2
d_gene: TRBD2
CDR3aa: CASSLDLADSYNEQFF
CDR3nt: TGTGCCAGCAGCTTAGATCTAGCGGACTCCTACAATGAGCAGTTCTTC